These 30 T cell receptor beta chains came from one sample sequenced in a study of cytomegalovirus exposure and HLA in healthy donors. The primer mix had 60 Vbeta and 13 Jbeta primers. Assay: immunoSEQ multiplex PCR; the TCRdb copy retains only in-frame clones and omits some. The sample records 150,000 to 200,000 clones, more than 70% being singletons. Sequenced material: PBMCs. These receptors came from a male donor in good health and CMV-seropositive.

This clone was found a few times. The chain links TRBV27 to TRBJ1-2; 10 positions match TRBD1. Germline V gene sequence: CDR1 MNHEY, CDR2 SMNVEV (reference sequence). CDR3 length: 15 residues. After removal of 7 bases from V and 8 bases from J, the junction contained 13 bases not matched to a gene. The CDR3 region is CASTPSGGQGSGYTF. DNA for the CDR3: TGTGCCAGCACCCCCAGTGGGGGACAGGGGAGCGGCTACACCTTC.

V gene TRBV5-1 combines with J gene TRBJ1-2; possibly TRBD1 for D (6 bases). Trimming removed 1 base from V and 7 bases from J, with 14 bases in between. The CDR3 totals 14 residues. Per germline, CDR1 SGHRS and CDR2 YFSETQ. DNA for the CDR3: TGCGCCAGCAGCTTGTTTTGGCAGGGGAGTGGCTACACCTTC. Its translation is CASSLFWQGSGYTF.

This chain uses TRBV9 with TRBJ1-3; D may be TRBD1 (6 bases). The CDR3 totals 16 residues. The germline CDR1 and CDR2 sequences are SGDLS and YYNGEE. V was cut by 6 bases and J by 2 bases, with 18 bases left in between. The CDR3 loop is CASTAEGTLTGNTIYF. DNA of the CDR3: TGTGCCAGCACCGCCGAAGGGACACTAACTGGAAACACCATATATTTT.

In DNA, the CDR3 is TGTGCCAGTAACCTAGCGGGAGGTTACAATGAGCAGTTCTTC. Translation gives CASNLAGGYNEQFF. The chain uses TRBV11-2 and TRBJ2-1, with 11 bases that match TRBD2. From germline, CDR1 is SGHAT and CDR2 FQNNGV. V was pared by 9 bases and J by 4 bases, with 5 bases of the junction left unmatched. This CDR3 contains 14 residues.

The chain combines TRBV9 with TRBJ2-5; D possibly corresponds to TRBD2 (6 bases). V was trimmed by 3 bases and J by 4 bases, leaving 10 bases between them. Germline V CDR1 and CDR2: SGDLS, YYNGEE. The CDR3 spans 13 residues. CDR3: CASSGHGGETQYF. In DNA, the CDR3 is TGTGCCAGCAGCGGACACGGGGGAGAGACCCAGTACTTC. Drawing the rest from reference TRBV9 and TRBJ2-5, the complete variable domain is DSGVTQTPKHLITATGQRVTLRCSPRSGDLSVYWYQQSLDQGLQFLIQYYNGEERAKGNILERFSAQQFPDLHSELNLSSLELGDSALYFCASSGHGGETQYFGPGTRLLVL.

This sequence joins TRBV5-1 and TRBJ2-7; D is undetermined. Trimming stripped 3 bases from V and 3 bases from J, with 10 bases between. The CDR3 sequence is 13 residues long. Germline CDR1 and CDR2: SGHRS and YFSETQ. CDR3 region: CASSSRISYEQYF. As DNA, the CDR3 is TGCGCCAGCAGCTCCCGAATCAGCTACGAGCAGTACTTC.

The chain employs TRBV18 and TRBJ2-3; maybe TRBD2 (5 bases). V shed 0 bases and J shed 6 bases, with 7 bases lying between them. The CDR3 runs 13 residues. Germline V CDR1 and CDR2: KGHSH, LQKENI. The CDR3 DNA reads TGTGCCAGCTCACCACCGGGAGAGGATACGCAGTATTTT. It translates to CASSPPGEDTQYF.

V and J are TRBV18 and TRBJ2-2, with 9 bases fitting TRBD2. CDR3 size: 16 residues. After removal of 3 bases from V and 3 bases from J, the junction contained 5 bases not matched to a gene. Germline lookup yields CDR1 KGHSH and CDR2 LQKENI. CDR3 DNA sequence: TGTGCCAGCTCACCCTACGCGGGAGGGGACACCGGGGAGCTGTTTTTT. This gives the protein CASSPYAGGDTGELFF.

The V gene is TRBV19, the J gene TRBJ2-7, with D unclear. CDR3 size: 12 residues. The germline V gene has CDR1 LNHDA and CDR2 SQIVND (reference sequence). V was pared by 3 bases and J by 4 bases, with 7 bases between. The CDR3 coding sequence is TGTGCCAGTAGTATCGGTCCTTACGAGCAGTACTTC. This codes for CASSIGPYEQYF.

This clone was detected once. The chain couples TRBV13 to TRBJ1-2; D is uncertain. The V and J ends lost 1 base and 4 bases respectively, with 7 bases between them. This CDR3 is built from 13 residues. Germline loops: CDR1 PRHDT, CDR2 FYEKMQ (reference sequence). CDR3 loop: CASSLAPLYGYTF. As DNA, the CDR3 is TGTGCCAGCAGCTTAGCCCCACTCTATGGCTACACCTTC.

V is TRBV19 and J is TRBJ2-7; TRBD2 matches at 9 bases. J lost 6 bases, V lost 9 bases, and 9 bases had no gene match. The CDR3 runs to 13 residues. The germline V gene encodes CDR1 LNHDA and CDR2 SQIVND (reference sequence). The CDR3 reads CASTLAGNGEQYF. The CDR3, as DNA: TGTGCCAGCACCCTAGCGGGGAACGGCGAGCAGTACTTC.

The CDR3 sequence: CASSFRGGELFF. CDR3 nucleotides: TGTGCCAGCAGCTTTCGAGGCGGGGAGCTGTTTTTT. The V call is TRBV5-8, the J call TRBJ2-2; D is unclear. Germline-derived CDR1 and CDR2 are SGHTS and YDEGEE. V was shortened by 2 bases and J by 7 bases, with 6 bases between the two germline ends. The CDR3 length is 12 residues.

The CDR3 here is CASSTGYNSPLHF. In nucleotides, the CDR3 is TGTGCCAGTTCGACAGGTTATAATTCACCCCTCCACTTT. The V and J genes are TRBV19 and TRBJ1-6; weak D call: TRBD1 (6 bases). The V end lost 8 bases, the J end lost 4 bases, and 9 bases lay between the germline ends. The CDR3 spans 13 residues. Germline lookup yields CDR1 LNHDA and CDR2 SQIVND (reference sequence).

Comment on this clone: A junction end diverges from the germline sequence, so it may reflect a read error. V usage is TRBV7-8 and J usage is TRBJ2-4; a possible D gene is TRBD2 (6 bases). Germline loops: CDR1 SGHVS, CDR2 FQNEAQ. This CDR3 is 13 amino acids long. The DNA for the CDR3 is TGTGCCAGCAGCTTAGGAGGCGGGATAGGGTTCAGCTTC. This sequence encodes CASSLGGGIGFSF.

The V and J genes are TRBV19 and TRBJ1-3; 8 bases match TRBD1. The trim removed 3 bases at V and 2 bases at J, leaving 6 bases unmatched. The CDR3 is 16 amino acids. Germline lookup yields CDR1 LNHDA and CDR2 SQIVND (reference sequence). In nucleotides, the CDR3 is TGTGCCAGTAGTATGGGGCAGGGGGCAGCTGGAAACACCATATATTTT. Translated: CASSMGQGAAGNTIYF.

The CDR3 nucleotides read TGTGCCAGCAGCTTAGGTGTCTACGAGCAGTACTTC. Amino acid sequence: CASSLGVYEQYF. This chain connects TRBV7-9 to TRBJ2-5; D is ambiguous. The DNA end is more similar to TRBJ2-7, so the J call may be wrong. The germline V gene has CDR1 SEHNR and CDR2 FQNEAQ (reference sequence). CDR3 length: 12 residues.

The V and J genes are TRBV11-1 and TRBJ2-4, with a weak D call TRBD2 (6 bases). Germline V gene lookup returns CDR1 SGHAT and CDR2 FQDESV (reference sequence). Trimming pared 1 base from V and 3 bases from J, leaving 19 bases between. The CDR3 has 18 residues. The CDR3, as DNA: TGTGCCAGCAGCTTAGGGGGGGTGGGCCCCTTCTACAAAAACATTCAGTACTTC. Protein sequence: CASSLGGVGPFYKNIQYF.

The V and J genes are TRBV5-1 and TRBJ1-1; a possible D gene is TRBD1 (5 bases). Germline V gene sequence: CDR1 SGHRS, CDR2 YFSETQ. The CDR3 length is 14 residues. The V end lost 4 bases, the J end lost 1 base, and 11 bases lay between the germline ends. The CDR3 spells CASSPTAGNTEAFF. In nucleotides, the CDR3 is TGCGCCAGCAGCCCGACAGCGGGGAACACTGAAGCTTTCTTT.

The chain combines TRBV9 with TRBJ2-7; tentative D call: TRBD1 (6 bases). V lost 7 bases, J lost 5 bases, and 22 bases lay in between. This CDR3 has 15 amino acids. CDR1 and CDR2 (germline): SGDLS, YYNGEE. CDR3 amino acids: CASSLEGVNLDEQYF. CDR3 sequence (DNA): TGTGCCAGCTCCCTCGAGGGGGTTAATTTGGACGAGCAGTACTTC.

For this clone: One junction end does not reproduce the germline sequence, and a read error may be involved. The same CDR3 arises from other DNA sequences in this sample as well. The chain combines TRBV27 with TRBJ1-1; D possibly corresponds to TRBD1 (5 bases). The CDR3 has 15 residues. Germline V gives CDR1 MNHEY, CDR2 SMNVEV (reference sequence). As DNA, the CDR3 is TGTGCCAGCAGCCGCGGGGGGGGTCGAAGAACTGAAGCTTTTTTT. Its protein product is CASSRGGGRRTEAFF.

This clone was detected only a few times. The genes are TRBV6-4 and TRBJ2-1; 9 nucleotides agree with TRBD2. Germline trimming cut 3 bases from V and 6 bases from J; bases unmatched to any gene: 6. In germline, CDR1 is MRHNA, CDR2 SNTAGT. The CDR3 loop spans 15 amino acids. Written as DNA, the CDR3 is TGTGCCAGCAGTGATGGGACTAGCCCTTCCAATGAGCAGTTCTTC. Its protein product is CASSDGTSPSNEQFF.

Concerning this clone itself: A junction end diverges from the germline sequence, so it may reflect a read error. The chain uses TRBV5-1 and TRBJ2-2, with D possibly TRBD2 on 6 matching bases. Germline V lookup: CDR1 SGHRS, CDR2 YFSETQ. The CDR3 spans 15 residues. The CDR3 loop reads CASSAGTGNTGEPFF. The CDR3, as DNA: TGCGCCAGCAGTGCCGGGACTGGGAACACCGGGGAGCCGTTTTTT.

In its sample, this clone was seen a few times. The chain carries TRBV7-3 and TRBJ2-2; TRBD2 might be the D (5 bases). CDR1 is SGHTA, CDR2 FQGTGA, per germline. Trimming shortened V by 2 bases and J by 4 bases, and 17 bases separated the two germline ends. The CDR3 has 17 amino acids. Here the CDR3 DNA reads TGTGCCAGCAGCTTACTCGTATCGGGGAGCGCCACCGGGGAGCTGTTTTTT. As protein: CASSLLVSGSATGELFF. Based on the CDR3 plus reference TRBV7-3 and TRBJ2-2, the full variable domain is GAGVSQTPSNKVTEKGKYVELRCDPISGHTALYWYRQSLGQGPEFLIYFQGTGAADDSGLPNDRFFAVRPEGSVSTLKIQRTERGDSAVYLCASSLLVSGSATGELFFGEGSRLTVL.

The CDR3, as DNA: TGTGCCAGCTCACCACCTTCGGTTTACGAGCAGTACTTC. Residues: CASSPPSVYEQYF. The V call is TRBV18, the J call TRBJ2-7; D gene uncertain. Deletions cut 0 bases from V and 4 bases from J, with 7 bases between. The germline gives CDR1 KGHSH, CDR2 LQKENI. The CDR3 has 13 amino acids.

This clone has just a few counts. J is TRBJ2-2 and V is TRBV5-1; maybe TRBD2 (5 bases). With 0 bases removed from V and 6 bases from J, the gap between germline ends came to 15 bases. CDR1 is SGHRS and CDR2 is YFSETQ in the germline V gene. This CDR3 region has 16 residues. CDR3 residues: CASSLEASRGAGELFF. Here the CDR3 DNA reads TGCGCCAGCAGCTTGGAGGCTAGCCGCGGCGCCGGGGAGCTGTTTTTT.

This clone has just a few counts. The J gene is TRBJ2-5, the V gene TRBV7-9, with a weak D call TRBD1 (6 bases). CDR1 SEHNR and CDR2 FQNEAQ come from the germline V gene (reference sequence). The CDR3 runs 15 residues. Trimming pared 5 bases from V and 1 base from J, leaving 14 bases between. The CDR3 bases are TGTGCCAGCAGCCTGGCGGTGGGGGCCCAAGAGACCCAGTACTTC. Encoded protein: CASSLAVGAQETQYF.

Concerning this clone: Compared with germline, one end of the junction differs, possibly owing to a read error. The chain is built from TRBV7-9 and TRBJ2-7; 9 bases agree with TRBD2. CDR3 length equals 15 residues. Germline-derived CDR1 and CDR2 are SEHNR and FQNEAQ (reference sequence). The CDR3 is CSSSLTSGRGDEQYF. The CDR3 region has the DNA TGTTCCAGCAGCTTGACTAGCGGACGCGGGGACGAGCAGTACTTC.

This chain links TRBV5-4 with TRBJ1-1; D possibly corresponds to TRBD1 (6 bases). V lost 2 bases and J 2 bases, leaving 10 bases between the germline ends. Germline V gives CDR1 SGHNT, CDR2 YYREEE (reference sequence). The CDR3 is made up of 14 amino acids. This CDR3 reads CASSFGGSNTEAFF. CDR3 bases: TGTGCCAGCAGCTTTGGGGGCTCCAACACTGAAGCTTTCTTT.

This clone has only a few counts. The chain is built from TRBV6-6 and TRBJ2-3, with a possible D match to TRBD1 (6 bases). This CDR3 contains 15 residues. V was trimmed by 6 bases and J by 2 bases, leaving 15 bases between them. Looked up from germline, CDR1 is MNHNY and CDR2 is SVGAGI (reference sequence). This CDR3 reads CASSPFQGPTDTQYF. The CDR3 DNA sequence: TGTGCCAGCAGCCCCTTCCAGGGGCCCACAGATACGCAGTATTTT.

The chain recombines TRBV5-4 with TRBJ1-5, with D possibly TRBD1 on 6 matching bases. The V end lost 1 base, the J end lost 9 bases, and 17 bases lay between the germline ends. The CDR3 sequence is 15 residues long. Germline V gene data show CDR1 as SGHNT and CDR2 as YYREEE (reference sequence). The CDR3 here is CASSLKGEGIGPQHF. CDR3 nucleotides: TGTGCCAGCAGCTTGAAGGGGGAGGGAATAGGGCCCCAGCATTTT.